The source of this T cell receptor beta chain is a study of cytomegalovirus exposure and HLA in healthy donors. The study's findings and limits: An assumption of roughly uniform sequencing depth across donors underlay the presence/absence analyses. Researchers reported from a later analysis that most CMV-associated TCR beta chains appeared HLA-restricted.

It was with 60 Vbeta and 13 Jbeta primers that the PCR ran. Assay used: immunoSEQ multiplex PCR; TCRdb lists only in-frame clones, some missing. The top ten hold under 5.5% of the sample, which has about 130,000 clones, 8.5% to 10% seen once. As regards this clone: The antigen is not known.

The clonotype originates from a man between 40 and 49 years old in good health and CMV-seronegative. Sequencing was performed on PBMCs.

The CDR3 DNA sequence: TGTGCCAGCAGTTCCGACAGGGACTATGGCTACACCTTC. Protein: CASSSDRDYGYTF. The rearrangement joins TRBV5-6 to TRBJ1-2; TRBD1 agrees at 7 bases. Germline V gives CDR1 SGHDT, CDR2 YYEEEE. The CDR3 totals 13 residues. The J segment lost 3 bases and the V segment lost 5 bases, leaving 4 bases of the junction unmatched.